The 10 T cell receptor beta chains given below trace back to one sample, sequenced in a study of T cell responses to AZD1222 COVID-19 vaccine. Sequencing used immunoSEQ multiplex PCR; TCRdb keeps in-frame clones, though not all of them. The sample carries tens of thousands of clones, about 90% recorded once. The input for sequencing was peripheral blood, taken on day 0 of AZD1222 vaccination. These receptors all stem from an adult in good health.

The chain couples TRBV30 to TRBJ1-2, with D unresolved. Trimming cost V 3 bases and J 1 base, with 3 bases left between them. CDR1 and CDR2 from the germline V gene are GTSNPN and SVGIG (reference sequence). The CDR3 is made up of 11 amino acids. DNA of the CDR3: TGTGCCTGGAGCAGTAACTATGGCTACACCTTC. Encoded protein: CAWSSNYGYTF.

The gene calls are TRBV27 and TRBJ2-7; D is perhaps TRBD2 (6 bases). Germline loops: CDR1 MNHEY, CDR2 SMNVEV (reference sequence). Trimming left V 11 bases short and J 3 bases short, with 8 bases between. CDR3 length equals 10 residues. DNA of the CDR3: TGTGCCGTCGGGGGCTACGAGCAGTACTTC. It codes for CAVGGYEQYF.

The CDR3, as DNA: TGCGCCAGCAGCCAAGATGAGGCTAGAAACGAGCAGTACTTC. This gives the protein CASSQDEARNEQYF. The gene calls are TRBV4-1 and TRBJ2-7; D ambiguous. The germline V gene encodes CDR1 MGHRA and CDR2 YSYEKL. CDR3 length equals 14 residues. The V and J ends lost 0 bases and 5 bases respectively, with 11 bases between them.

The V and J genes are TRBV4-2 and TRBJ1-4; D perhaps matches TRBD1 (6 bases). Between the trimmed V and J ends, which lost 0 bases and 13 bases, there was a span of 15 bases. Germline assignment: CDR1 LGHNA and CDR2 YNFKEQ. CDR3 size: 14 residues. The CDR3: CASSQEPQGGALFF. DNA for the CDR3: TGTGCCAGCAGCCAAGAACCACAGGGCGGAGCACTGTTTTTT.

The V gene is TRBV4-3, the J gene TRBJ1-2; 7 bases are a match to TRBD1. The germline gives CDR1 LGHNA, CDR2 YSLEER. The CDR3 totals 16 residues. V lost 0 bases to trimming and J lost 6 bases; unmatched junction nucleotides: 10. The CDR3 nucleotides are TGCGCCAGCAGCCAAGAACTTGATGACAGGGTGGATGGCTACACCTTC. This sequence encodes CASSQELDDRVDGYTF.

The chain combines TRBV6-5 with TRBJ1-1; D is unclear. Trimming pared 10 bases from V and 4 bases from J, leaving 10 bases between. CDR1 MNHEY and CDR2 SVGAGI come from the germline V gene. This CDR3 has 11 residues. Here the CDR3 DNA reads TGTGCCACCCTTCAAAGCACTGAAGCTTTCTTT. It translates to CATLQSTEAFF.

The V gene is TRBV15, the J gene TRBJ1-4; tentative D call: TRBD1 (6 bases). V was pared by 0 bases and J by 8 bases, with 13 bases between. Per the germline V gene, CDR1 is LNHNV and CDR2 is YYDKDF (reference sequence). The length of the CDR3 is 15 residues. CDR3 DNA sequence: TGTGCCACCAGCAGAGATAGGGGGAGGGAAGAAAAACTGTTTTTT. Amino acids: CATSRDRGREEKLFF.

The chain employs TRBV10-1 and TRBJ2-1; 12 bases fit TRBD2. V gave up 2 bases and J gave up 7 bases; unmatched junction bases: 3. This CDR3 has 15 amino acids. The germline V gene has CDR1 WNHNN and CDR2 SYGVQD (reference sequence). In DNA form, the CDR3 reads TGCGCCAGCAGTGAGACTAGCGGGAGGTCGAATGAGCAGTTCTTC. Amino acid sequence: CASSETSGRSNEQFF.

The chain employs TRBV6-5 and TRBJ1-6; TRBD1 might be the D (5 bases). Germline V lookup: CDR1 MNHEY, CDR2 SVGAGI. Trimming pared 0 bases from V and 10 bases from J, leaving 10 bases between. CDR3 length: 14 amino acids. CDR3 DNA sequence: TGTGCCAGCAGTTACTCGGGGGGAGGATCACCCCTCCACTTT. Protein product: CASSYSGGGSPLHF.

This clone was seen only a few times. The rearrangement joins TRBV30 to TRBJ2-2; no reliable D call. V lost 0 bases, J lost 7 bases, and 3 bases lay in between. The CDR3 spans 11 residues. The germline V gene encodes CDR1 GTSNPN and CDR2 SVGIG (reference sequence). For the CDR3, the DNA is TGTGCCTGGAGTGTACGCGGGGAGCTGTTTTTT. It yields the protein CAWSVRGELFF. Full variable domain (outside the CDR3, taken from reference TRBV30 and TRBJ2-2): SQTIHQWPATLVQPVGSPLSLECTVEGTSNPNLYWYRQAAGRGLQLLFYSVGIGQISSEVPQNLSASRPQDRQFILSSKKLLLSDSGFYLCAWSVRGELFFGEGSRLTVL.